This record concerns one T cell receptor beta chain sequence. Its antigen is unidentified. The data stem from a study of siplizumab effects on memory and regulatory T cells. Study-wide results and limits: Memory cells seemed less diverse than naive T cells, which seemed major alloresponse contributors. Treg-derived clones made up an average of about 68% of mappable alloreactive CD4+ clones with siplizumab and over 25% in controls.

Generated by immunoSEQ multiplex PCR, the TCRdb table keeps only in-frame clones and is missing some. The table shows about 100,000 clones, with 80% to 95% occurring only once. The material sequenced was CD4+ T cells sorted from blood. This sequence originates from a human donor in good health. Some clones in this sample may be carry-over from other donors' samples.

CDR3 in DNA: TGTGCCAGCACCGCACGAGGACAGAAAACCTACGAGCAGTACTTC. Translation: CASTARGQKTYEQYF. This chain connects TRBV2 to TRBJ2-7; D might be TRBD1 (6 bases). Trimming stripped 7 bases from V and 2 bases from J, with 18 bases between. CDR1 and CDR2 (germline): SNHLY, FYNNEI. This CDR3 has 15 amino acids.